These 5 T cell receptor beta chains were all obtained from the same sample, sequenced in a study of beta chain features in type 1 diabetes. Expressed TCRB transcripts were sequenced after all isolated RNA was converted to cDNA. Using immunoSEQ multiplex PCR, the repertoire was profiled, and TCRdb retains in-frame clones only, with some absent. The sample consists of 640,000 or so clones, around an eighth of them appearing once. Antigen specificity for these receptors is unknown. Study results and limitations: Moderate yet significant TCRB CDR3 shortening was seen in Type 1 diabetes patients in all four CD4+ subsets.

The sample was naive CD4+ T cells from blood. The receptors here all came from a man aged 18 to 30 with type 1 diabetes.

This clone was counted only a few times. The V and J genes are TRBV13 and TRBJ2-7; 9 nucleotides agree with TRBD1. This CDR3 has 15 residues. V lost 9 bases to trimming and J lost 3 bases; unmatched junction nucleotides: 12. Germline CDR1 is PRHDT and CDR2 is FYEKMQ (reference sequence). The CDR3 sequence is CASGTGHRPNYEQYF. The DNA for the CDR3 is TGTGCCAGTGGGACAGGGCACAGACCGAACTACGAGCAGTACTTC.

The chain carries TRBV10-3 and TRBJ1-2, with 7 bases matching TRBD1. This CDR3 is built from 13 residues. The J segment lost 4 bases and the V segment lost 4 bases, leaving 3 bases of the junction unmatched. Germline loops: CDR1 ENHRY, CDR2 SYGVKD. The CDR3 sequence: CAISAEGAYGYTF. The CDR3 coding sequence is TGTGCCATCAGTGCCGAGGGGGCCTATGGCTACACCTTC.

The chain joins TRBV13 to TRBJ2-7; 13 bases line up with TRBD2. CDR1 PRHDT and CDR2 FYEKMQ come from the germline V gene (reference sequence). Trimming cost V 5 bases and J 5 bases; bases outside gene matches: 6. The CDR3 is 15 residues long. CDR3 nucleotide sequence: TGTGCCAGCAGCGTCCCCGGGACTAGCGGGAACGAGCAGTACTTC. Its translation is CASSVPGTSGNEQYF. The entire variable domain, with the rest obtained from reference TRBV13 and TRBJ2-7, is as follows: AAGVIQSPRHLIKEKRETATLKCYPIPRHDTVYWYQQGPGQDPQFLISFYEKMQSDKGSIPDRFSAQQFSDYHSELNMSSLELGDSALYFCASSVPGTSGNEQYFGPGTRLTVT.

This sequence joins TRBV18 and TRBJ2-3, with TRBD2 matching over 7 bases. The CDR3 extends over 16 amino acids. J lost 3 bases, V lost 3 bases, and 9 bases had no gene match. Germline assignment: CDR1 KGHSH and CDR2 LQKENI. CDR3 coding DNA: TGTGCCAGCTCACCCGATGCTCCGGGACTAACAGATACGCAGTATTTT. Residues: CASSPDAPGLTDTQYF.

The chain is built from TRBV27 and TRBJ1-4, with D maybe TRBD1 (5 bases). The CDR3 has 15 amino acids. V lost 7 bases and J lost 7, with 19 bases in between. Germline CDR1 is MNHEY and CDR2 is SMNVEV (reference sequence). The DNA of the CDR3 is TGTGCCAGCACCTCGTGGGGCGGAGCGAGTGAAAAACTGTTTTTT. It translates to CASTSWGGASEKLFF.